Listed below are T cell receptor beta chains from one sample, sequenced in a study of a mutant IDH1 vaccine in newly diagnosed glioma. Profiled with immunoSEQ multiplex PCR; TCRdb holds only in-frame clones, not every one. This sample has about 33,000 clones, with 88% found just once. Specimen: PBMCs, collected from a glioma patient treated with radiotherapy, temozolomide or both. The receptors shown here come from a woman between 40 and 50 years old with glioma. CDR3s include the opening cysteine and the closing phenylalanine or tryptophan. A D gene is named only where the DNA matches it firmly. Rows may omit the clone size; those that give it use once, few, many or a size class.

j_call: TRBJ1-1; v_call: TRBV5-4; d_call: NA; clone_size: NA; cdr3_aa: CASSLGFGDTEAFF; cdr3_nt: TGTGCCAGCAGCTTGGGTTTTGGGGACACTGAAGCTTTCTTT
j_call: TRBJ2-1; v_call: TRBV5-1; d_call: TRBD1; clone_size: NA; cdr3_aa: CASSNRQGSSYNEQFF; cdr3_nt: TGCGCCAGCAGCAACAGACAGGGGAGCTCCTACAATGAGCAGTTCTTC
j_call: TRBJ2-7; v_call: TRBV5-5; d_call: TRBD2; clone_size: NA; cdr3_aa: CASSLRSPTSGGGNEQYF; cdr3_nt: TGTGCCAGCAGCCTAAGGAGCCCTACTAGCGGGGGGGGAAACGAGCAGTACTTC
j_call: TRBJ1-6; v_call: TRBV5-4; d_call: NA; clone_size: NA; cdr3_aa: CASSSGRAGDYNSPLHF; cdr3_nt: TGTGCCAGCAGCTCCGGGAGGGCAGGCGACTATAATTCACCCCTCCACTTT
j_call: TRBJ1-1; v_call: TRBV6-5; d_call: NA; clone_size: NA; cdr3_aa: CASSYSYLGHTEAFF; cdr3_nt: TGTGCCAGCAGTTACTCGTATTTGGGGCACACTGAAGCTTTCTTT
j_call: TRBJ1-2; v_call: TRBV9; d_call: NA; clone_size: NA; cdr3_aa: CASSVDVDGYTF; cdr3_nt: TGTGCCAGCAGCGTAGATGTGGATGGCTACACCTTC
j_call: TRBJ2-1; v_call: TRBV10-3; d_call: NA; clone_size: once; cdr3_aa: CAIGGGVRNEQFF; cdr3_nt: TGTGCCATCGGGGGCGGGGTCCGGAATGAGCAGTTCTTC
j_call: TRBJ1-6; v_call: TRBV6-5; d_call: TRBD1; clone_size: NA; cdr3_aa: CASSSTGFSYNSPLHF; cdr3_nt: TGTGCCAGCAGTTCGACAGGGTTTTCCTATAATTCACCCCTCCACTTT
j_call: TRBJ2-7; v_call: TRBV6-5; d_call: TRBD2; clone_size: NA; cdr3_aa: CASTLPGTSGVQYF; cdr3_nt: TGTGCCAGCACCCTGCCCGGGACTAGTGGTGTGCAGTACTTC
j_call: TRBJ2-3; v_call: TRBV14; d_call: TRBD2; clone_size: NA; cdr3_aa: CASSPGLAGRTDTQYF; cdr3_nt: TGTGCCAGCAGCCCAGGACTAGCGGGGCGCACAGATACGCAGTATTTT
j_call: TRBJ1-2; v_call: TRBV4-1; d_call: NA; clone_size: NA; cdr3_aa: CASSPRGGFNYGYTF; cdr3_nt: TGCGCCAGCAGCCCCCGCGGAGGCTTTAACTATGGCTACACCTTC
j_call: TRBJ2-7; v_call: TRBV4-3; d_call: NA; clone_size: once; cdr3_aa: CASSQDQGTYEQYF; cdr3_nt: TGCGCCAGCAGCCAAGATCAGGGGACCTACGAGCAGTACTTC
j_call: TRBJ2-5; v_call: TRBV5-1; d_call: NA; clone_size: NA; cdr3_aa: CASSLWTAKETQYF; cdr3_nt: TGCGCCAGCAGCTTGTGGACGGCTAAAGAGACCCAGTACTTC
j_call: TRBJ1-3; v_call: TRBV5-1; d_call: NA; clone_size: NA; cdr3_aa: CASSLTAGSSGNTIYF; cdr3_nt: TGCGCCAGCAGCTTGACAGCCGGTTCTTCTGGAAACACCATATATTTT
j_call: TRBJ1-1; v_call: TRBV7-2; d_call: TRBD1; clone_size: NA; cdr3_aa: CASSARQGTDTEAFF; cdr3_nt: TGTGCCAGCAGCGCGCGACAGGGGACGGACACTGAAGCTTTCTTT
j_call: TRBJ1-4; v_call: TRBV5-4; d_call: NA; clone_size: NA; cdr3_aa: CASSPGGFQGLEKLFF; cdr3_nt: TGTGCCAGCAGCCCAGGAGGTTTTCAGGGACTTGAAAAACTGTTTTTT
j_call: TRBJ2-1; v_call: TRBV9; d_call: NA; clone_size: NA; cdr3_aa: CASSNRYLNEQFF; cdr3_nt: TGTGCCAGCAGCAACCGTTATCTTAATGAGCAGTTCTTC
j_call: TRBJ1-1; v_call: TRBV6-6; d_call: NA; clone_size: few; cdr3_aa: CASSWTHGNTEAFF; cdr3_nt: TGTGCCAGCAGTTGGACTCACGGGAACACTGAAGCTTTCTTT
j_call: TRBJ2-7; v_call: TRBV2; d_call: NA; clone_size: NA; cdr3_aa: CASRGDSSPYEQYF; cdr3_nt: TGTGCCAGCAGGGGTGACAGCTCTCCCTACGAGCAGTACTTC
j_call: TRBJ1-5; v_call: TRBV7-2; d_call: NA; clone_size: NA; cdr3_aa: CASSLAGGGSQPQHF; cdr3_nt: TGTGCCAGCAGCTTAGCTGGGGGGGGGAGTCAGCCCCAGCATTTT
j_call: TRBJ1-2; v_call: TRBV1; d_call: NA; clone_size: NA; cdr3_aa: CTSSREDRNYGYTF; cdr3_nt: TGCACCAGCAGCCGGGAGGACAGAAACTATGGCTACACCTTC
j_call: TRBJ2-7; v_call: TRBV27; d_call: TRBD2; clone_size: NA; cdr3_aa: CASRAGMQSYEQYF; cdr3_nt: TGTGCCAGCAGAGCGGGGATGCAGTCCTACGAGCAGTACTTC
j_call: TRBJ2-7; v_call: TRBV29-1; d_call: NA; clone_size: few; cdr3_aa: CSVRHGTYEQYF; cdr3_nt: TGCAGCGTTAGGCACGGCACCTACGAGCAGTACTTC
j_call: TRBJ2-5; v_call: TRBV5-1; d_call: TRBD2; clone_size: once; cdr3_aa: CASSLAGLAGGETQYF; cdr3_nt: TGCGCCAGCAGCTTGGCCGGACTAGCGGGAGGGGAGACCCAGTACTTC
j_call: TRBJ2-5; v_call: TRBV10-3; d_call: NA; clone_size: NA; cdr3_aa: CAISDPGDRETQYF; cdr3_nt: TGTGCCATCAGTGATCCGGGGGACCGGGAGACCCAGTACTTC
j_call: TRBJ1-1; v_call: TRBV4-1; d_call: NA; clone_size: NA; cdr3_aa: CASSQDSAGGRNTEAFF; cdr3_nt: TGCGCCAGCAGCCAAGACTCTGCCGGGGGAAGGAACACTGAAGCTTTCTTT
j_call: TRBJ1-4; v_call: TRBV29-1; d_call: NA; clone_size: NA; cdr3_aa: CSVEAGSNEKLFF; cdr3_nt: TGCAGCGTTGAGGCAGGAAGCAATGAAAAACTGTTTTTT
j_call: TRBJ2-7; v_call: TRBV19; d_call: TRBD1; clone_size: NA; cdr3_aa: CASSTGTGNYEQYF; cdr3_nt: TGTGCCAGTAGCACCGGGACAGGGAACTACGAGCAGTACTTC
j_call: TRBJ2-3; v_call: TRBV7-9; d_call: TRBD2; clone_size: once; cdr3_aa: CASSQWGGSTDTQYF; cdr3_nt: TGTGCCAGCAGTCAGTGGGGGGGTAGCACAGATACGCAGTATTTT
j_call: TRBJ2-5; v_call: TRBV2; d_call: TRBD2; clone_size: NA; cdr3_aa: CASSDLAAKETQYF; cdr3_nt: TGTGCCAGCAGTGATCTAGCGGCCAAAGAGACCCAGTACTTC
j_call: TRBJ2-3; v_call: TRBV7-2; d_call: NA; clone_size: NA; cdr3_aa: CASSNTDTQYF; cdr3_nt: TGTGCCAGCAGCAACACAGATACGCAGTATTTT
j_call: TRBJ2-6; v_call: TRBV5-1; d_call: TRBD1; clone_size: NA; cdr3_aa: CASSLARGPSGANVLTF; cdr3_nt: TGCGCCAGCAGCTTGGCCAGGGGGCCTTCTGGGGCCAACGTCCTGACTTTC
j_call: TRBJ2-1; v_call: TRBV5-1; d_call: TRBD2; clone_size: NA; cdr3_aa: CASSLGLAGKNEQFF; cdr3_nt: TGCGCCAGCAGCTTGGGGCTAGCGGGAAAGAATGAGCAGTTCTTC
j_call: TRBJ1-2; v_call: TRBV30; d_call: NA; clone_size: NA; cdr3_aa: CAWIRDRSGYTF; cdr3_nt: TGTGCCTGGATAAGAGACAGGTCGGGCTACACCTTC
j_call: TRBJ2-3; v_call: TRBV28; d_call: NA; clone_size: few; cdr3_aa: CASSFTVSTDTQYF; cdr3_nt: TGTGCCAGCAGTTTCACGGTTTCCACAGATACGCAGTATTTT
j_call: TRBJ1-2; v_call: TRBV6-1; d_call: NA; clone_size: NA; cdr3_aa: CASSEYSSEGYTF; cdr3_nt: TGTGCCAGCAGTGAATATTCCTCAGAGGGCTACACCTTC
j_call: TRBJ1-1; v_call: TRBV5-1; d_call: NA; clone_size: NA; cdr3_aa: CASSYEGRGTEAFF; cdr3_nt: TGCGCCAGCAGCTACGAGGGTAGGGGGACTGAAGCTTTCTTT
j_call: TRBJ2-3; v_call: TRBV25-1; d_call: TRBD2; clone_size: NA; cdr3_aa: CASSDPSGADTQYF; cdr3_nt: TGTGCCAGCAGTGACCCCAGCGGGGCAGATACGCAGTATTTT
j_call: TRBJ1-1; v_call: TRBV7-9; d_call: NA; clone_size: few; cdr3_aa: CASSLGAVNTEAFF; cdr3_nt: TGTGCCAGCAGCTTAGGGGCAGTGAACACTGAAGCTTTCTTT
j_call: TRBJ2-1; v_call: TRBV27; d_call: TRBD2; clone_size: NA; cdr3_aa: CASSRPAGVDEQFF; cdr3_nt: TGTGCCAGCAGTCGCCCAGCGGGAGTCGATGAGCAGTTCTTC
j_call: TRBJ2-7; v_call: TRBV11-2; d_call: NA; clone_size: NA; cdr3_aa: CASSLGAGPYEQYF; cdr3_nt: TGTGCCAGCAGCTTAGGGGCAGGGCCGTACGAGCAGTACTTC
j_call: TRBJ2-7; v_call: TRBV4-1; d_call: NA; clone_size: NA; cdr3_aa: CASSPEVGSREQYF; cdr3_nt: TGCGCCAGCAGCCCAGAGGTAGGGTCTCGCGAGCAGTACTTC
j_call: TRBJ1-5; v_call: TRBV19; d_call: TRBD1; clone_size: NA; cdr3_aa: CASKTGRDQPQHF; cdr3_nt: TGTGCCAGCAAGACAGGGCGTGACCAGCCCCAGCATTTT
j_call: TRBJ1-1; v_call: TRBV6-6; d_call: TRBD1; clone_size: NA; cdr3_aa: CASSPPGQGSDTEAFF; cdr3_nt: TGTGCCAGCAGCCCCCCGGGACAGGGTTCGGACACTGAAGCTTTCTTT
j_call: TRBJ1-6; v_call: TRBV5-4; d_call: TRBD1; clone_size: NA; cdr3_aa: CASSFRDRDSPLHF; cdr3_nt: TGTGCCAGCAGCTTTCGGGACAGGGATTCACCCCTCCACTTT
j_call: TRBJ2-2; v_call: TRBV29-1; d_call: NA; clone_size: NA; cdr3_aa: CSAKPRNTGELFF; cdr3_nt: TGCAGCGCCAAGCCCCGGAACACCGGGGAGCTGTTTTTT
j_call: TRBJ2-2; v_call: TRBV2; d_call: NA; clone_size: once; cdr3_aa: CASGDGELFF; cdr3_nt: TGTGCCAGCGGGGACGGGGAGCTGTTTTTT